One and the same sample provided the 2 T cell receptor beta chains below, sequenced in a study of PD-L1 blockade in urothelial cancer. Noted time point: pretreatment peripheral blood. Clones were read by immunoSEQ multiplex PCR, and TCRdb kept only the in-frame ones, dropping some. The sample shows 95,000 or so clones, over 75% of them seen only once. Here the sequenced sample was PBMCs, taken around atezolizumab (anti-PD-L1) treatment. Every receptor here comes from a man aged 55 to 70 with urothelial cancer.

V and J are TRBV19 and TRBJ1-5; 11 bases map to TRBD1. V dropped 6 bases and J dropped 3; count of bases not matched to a gene: 4. Germline V gene lookup returns CDR1 LNHDA and CDR2 SQIVND (reference sequence). CDR3 size: 15 residues. CDR3 loop: CASSRTGGNNQPQHF. The DNA for the CDR3 is TGTGCCAGTAGCCGGACAGGGGGCAACAATCAGCCCCAGCATTTT. The whole variable domain, remainder taken from reference TRBV19 and TRBJ1-5, is DGGITQSPKYLFRKEGQNVTLSCEQNLNHDAMYWYRQDPGQGLRLIYYSQIVNDFQKGDIAEGYSVSREKKESFPLTVTSAQKNPTAFYLCASSRTGGNNQPQHFGDGTRLSIL.

The chain carries TRBV6-6 and TRBJ1-5; 12 bases map to TRBD1. Unmatched junction bases numbered 10, after V lost 6 bases and J lost 7 bases. Looked up from germline, CDR1 is MNHNY and CDR2 is SVGAGI (reference sequence). There are 16 residues in the CDR3. CDR3 loop: CASRPPGQGAGQPQHF. The CDR3 DNA is TGTGCCAGCAGACCCCCGGGACAGGGGGCCGGGCAGCCCCAGCATTTT.